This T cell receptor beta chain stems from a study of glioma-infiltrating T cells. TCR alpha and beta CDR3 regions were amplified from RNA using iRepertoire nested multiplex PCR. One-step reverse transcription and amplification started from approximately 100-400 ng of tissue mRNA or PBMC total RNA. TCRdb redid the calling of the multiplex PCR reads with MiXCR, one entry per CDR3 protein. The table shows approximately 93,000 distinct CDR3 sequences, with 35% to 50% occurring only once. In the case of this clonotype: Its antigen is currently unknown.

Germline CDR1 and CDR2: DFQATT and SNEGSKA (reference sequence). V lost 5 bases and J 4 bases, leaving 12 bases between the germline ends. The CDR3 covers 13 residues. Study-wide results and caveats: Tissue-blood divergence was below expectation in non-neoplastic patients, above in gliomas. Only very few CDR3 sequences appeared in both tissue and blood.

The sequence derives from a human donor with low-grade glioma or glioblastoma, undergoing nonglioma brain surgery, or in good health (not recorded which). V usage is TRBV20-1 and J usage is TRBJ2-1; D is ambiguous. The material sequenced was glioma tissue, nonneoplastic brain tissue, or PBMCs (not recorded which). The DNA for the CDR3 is TGCAGTGCTCTCAATAGGGCGTACAATGAGCAGTTCTTC. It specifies CSALNRAYNEQFF.